The 20 T cell receptor beta chains below come from one sample, sequenced in a study of graft-versus-host responses after intestinal transplantation. Data came from immunoSEQ multiplex PCR; TCRdb stores just in-frame clones and leaves some out. The sample lists some 100,000 clones, approximately 92% occurring once. Their cognate antigens are unknown. Sequencing was performed on unstimulated CD8+ T cells sorted from spleen or lymph node cells, taken before transplant. All receptors derive from a human donor who was the organ donor for an intestinal transplant.

With regard to this clone: Different DNA sequences within this sample yield the same CDR3. The genes are TRBV13 and TRBJ2-7; a possible D gene is TRBD2 (7 bases). The length of the CDR3 is 18 residues. The germline gives CDR1 PRHDT, CDR2 FYEKMQ (reference sequence). The germline V and J ends were trimmed by 5 bases and 2 bases, with 25 bases remaining between them. The CDR3 sequence: CASSPLAGLAGATYEQYF. CDR3 coding DNA: TGTGCCAGCAGCCCCCTCGCGGGACTGGCGGGGGCCACCTACGAGCAGTACTTC.

V gene TRBV11-2 combines with J gene TRBJ2-7; 9 bases agree with TRBD2. The CDR3 is made up of 19 amino acids. Trimming removed 0 bases from V and 3 bases from J; junction bases left unmatched: 15. Germline values: CDR1 SGHAT, CDR2 FQNNGV. The CDR3 loop is CASSLDLREGLNLFYEQYF. As DNA, the CDR3 is TGTGCCAGCAGCTTAGATTTGCGGGAGGGCCTAAACCTCTTCTACGAGCAGTACTTC.

The V call is TRBV13, the J call TRBJ2-5; D uncertain. The V gene's germline CDR1 is PRHDT and CDR2 FYEKMQ (reference sequence). This CDR3 is 12 amino acids long. Trimming left V 2 bases short and J 8 bases short, with 9 bases between. The CDR3 DNA reads as TGTGCCAGCAGCTTACGTCAGGAAACCCAGTACTTC. This codes for CASSLRQETQYF.

The chain is built from TRBV7-9 and TRBJ2-6, with D perhaps TRBD1 (7 bases). There are 19 residues in the CDR3. Looked up from germline, CDR1 is SEHNR and CDR2 is FQNEAQ (reference sequence). V dropped 7 bases and J dropped 2 bases, with 24 bases sitting between them. CDR3 bases: TGTGCCAGCACCCCACACCGCAGGGGGGAAATAACTGGGGCCAACGTCCTGACTTTC. Its protein is CASTPHRRGEITGANVLTF.

The rearrangement links TRBV4-2 to TRBJ2-1; the D gene is possibly TRBD1 (6 bases). V lost 0 bases and J lost 5, with 17 bases in between. The length of the CDR3 is 17 residues. CDR1 LGHNA and CDR2 YNFKEQ come from the germline V gene. Written as DNA, the CDR3 is TGTGCCAGCAGCCAAGATAGATGGGACAATCTCCACAATGAGCAGTTCTTC. Translation: CASSQDRWDNLHNEQFF.

The chain links TRBV19 to TRBJ2-7, with 8 positions matching TRBD2. This CDR3 contains 16 residues. The trim removed 7 bases at V and 2 bases at J, leaving 13 bases unmatched. From germline, CDR1 is LNHDA and CDR2 SQIVND (reference sequence). CDR3 in DNA: TGTGCCAGTACGGGAGGGCCCACCCCGGGACCCTACGAGCAGTACTTC. Translating gives CASTGGPTPGPYEQYF.

This chain uses TRBV5-6 with TRBJ2-1; 11 bases match TRBD2. This CDR3 has 17 residues. Unmatched junction bases numbered 11, after V lost 3 bases and J lost 6 bases. From germline, CDR1 is SGHDT and CDR2 YYEEEE. The CDR3 DNA sequence: TGTGCCAGCAGCTCGTACCGGGTAACTAGCGGGAGCAATGAGCAGTTCTTC. It is translated as CASSSYRVTSGSNEQFF. Combining the CDR3 with reference TRBV5-6 and TRBJ2-1 gives the whole variable domain DAGVTQSPTHLIKTRGQQVTLRCSPKSGHDTVSWYQQALGQGPQFIFQYYEEEERQRGNFPDRFSGHQFPNYSSELNVNALLLGDSALYLCASSSYRVTSGSNEQFFGPGTRLTVL.

This clone was recorded only once. The chain recombines TRBV28 with TRBJ2-1; D is possibly TRBD2 (5 bases). CDR3 size: 14 residues. Per germline, CDR1 MDHEN and CDR2 SYDVKM. With 6 bases removed from V and 7 bases from J, the gap between germline ends came to 16 bases. The CDR3 bases are TGTGCCAGCAGGGCGGGCCCTCTCGTTAATGAGCAGTTCTTC. Encoded protein: CASRAGPLVNEQFF. Complete variable domain (other parts from reference TRBV28 and TRBJ2-1): DVKVTQSSRYLVKRTGEKVFLECVQDMDHENMFWYRQDPGLGLRLIYFSYDVKMKEKGDIPEGYSVSREKKERFSLILESASTNQTSMYLCASRAGPLVNEQFFGPGTRLTVL.

CDR3 nucleotide sequence: TGTGCCAGCAGTTTGTCAGCGGTACGTCCATCCTACGAGCAGTACTTC. Protein sequence: CASSLSAVRPSYEQYF. V is TRBV28 and J is TRBJ2-7; possibly TRBD2 for D (5 bases). This CDR3 has 16 amino acids. The germline V and J ends were trimmed by 3 bases and 1 base, with 16 bases remaining between them. Germline-derived CDR1 and CDR2 are MDHEN and SYDVKM.

The rearrangement links TRBV7-2 to TRBJ1-2; possible D gene TRBD1, 6 bases. The CDR3 runs 15 residues. From germline, CDR1 is SGHTA and CDR2 FQGNSA. Trimming removed 7 bases from V and 3 bases from J, with 18 bases in between. The CDR3 DNA sequence: TGTGCCAGCAATACAGGGTATGGAGTAGACTATGGCTACACCTTC. It specifies CASNTGYGVDYGYTF. Full variable domain (outside the CDR3, taken from reference TRBV7-2 and TRBJ1-2): GAGVSQSPSNKVTEKGKDVELRCDPISGHTALYWYRQSLGQGLEFLIYFQGNSAPDKSGLPSDRFSAERTGGSVSTLTIQRTQQEDSAVYLCASNTGYGVDYGYTFGSGTRLTVV.

The rearrangement uses TRBV2 and TRBJ1-1; D not resolved. Trimming took off 6 bases at V and 5 bases at J, with 7 bases between the two ends. This CDR3 has 11 residues. CDR1 and CDR2 (germline): SNHLY, FYNNEI. The CDR3 nucleotides are TGTGCCAGCAGGGGCTGGACTGAAGCTTTCTTT. It translates to CASRGWTEAFF.

The chain is built from TRBV30 and TRBJ2-2; possible D gene TRBD2, 6 bases. CDR1 and CDR2 from the germline V gene are GTSNPN and SVGIG (reference sequence). This CDR3 is 13 amino acids long. V lost 2 bases to trimming and J lost 6 bases, with 10 bases between them. The CDR3 DNA reads as TGTGCCTGGAGTTTGTGGGGGGCCGGGGAGCTGTTTTTT. Translation: CAWSLWGAGELFF.

This chain links TRBV6-6 with TRBJ2-1; weak D call: TRBD2 (5 bases). CDR1 is MNHNY and CDR2 is SVGAGI in the germline V gene (reference sequence). V lost 6 bases to trimming and J lost 6 bases, with 12 bases between them. This CDR3 is 13 amino acids long. The DNA of the CDR3 is TGTGCCAGCAGCCAAGGGAGCGGCAATGAGCAGTTCTTC. This translates into CASSQGSGNEQFF.

This chain uses TRBV28 with TRBJ1-1, with 8 nucleotides matching TRBD1. This CDR3 contains 17 residues. Germline-derived CDR1 and CDR2 are MDHEN and SYDVKM. Germline trimming cut 3 bases from V and 4 bases from J; bases unmatched to any gene: 13. The CDR3 DNA follows: TGTGCCAGCAGTTTGGTAACAGGGGGGATCGTAAGCACTGAAGCTTTCTTT. It codes for CASSLVTGGIVSTEAFF.

The genes are TRBV27 and TRBJ1-5; D is uncertain. CDR1 MNHEY and CDR2 SMNVEV come from the germline V gene (reference sequence). Deletions cut 2 bases from V and 4 bases from J, with 9 bases between. The CDR3 sequence is 14 residues long. In nucleotides, the CDR3 is TGTGCCAGCAGTTTAGGAGGGAGGAATCAGCCCCAGCATTTT. Translated: CASSLGGRNQPQHF.

The chain combines TRBV5-6 with TRBJ1-2; D is uncertain. Germline values: CDR1 SGHDT, CDR2 YYEEEE. Deletions cut 0 bases from V and 0 bases from J, with 6 bases between. The CDR3 is made up of 14 amino acids. This CDR3 is CASSLVDTNYGYTF. CDR3 coding DNA: TGTGCCAGCAGCTTGGTCGACACTAACTATGGCTACACCTTC. The whole variable domain, remainder taken from reference TRBV5-6 and TRBJ1-2, is DAGVTQSPTHLIKTRGQQVTLRCSPKSGHDTVSWYQQALGQGPQFIFQYYEEEERQRGNFPDRFSGHQFPNYSSELNVNALLLGDSALYLCASSLVDTNYGYTFGSGTRLTVV.

The chain joins TRBV2 to TRBJ1-2; D possibly corresponds to TRBD1 (5 bases). CDR3 length equals 11 residues. Trimming removed 1 base at V and 10 bases at J, with 7 bases between. Germline V gives CDR1 SNHLY, CDR2 FYNNEI. CDR3 coding DNA: TGTGCCAGCAGTGAAGGGGGCCCCTACACCTTC. Its translation is CASSEGGPYTF.

The chain recombines TRBV28 with TRBJ2-7, with D perhaps TRBD2 (6 bases). This CDR3 is built from 14 residues. Trimming pared 3 bases from V and 3 bases from J, leaving 12 bases between. CDR1 and CDR2 from the germline V gene are MDHEN and SYDVKM. DNA for the CDR3: TGTGCCAGCAGTTTGGCGGGGATAGGCTACGAGCAGTACTTC. Its protein product is CASSLAGIGYEQYF.

The chain employs TRBV6-6 and TRBJ2-7; 8 positions agree with TRBD1. The germline V gene has CDR1 MNHNY and CDR2 SVGAGI (reference sequence). The CDR3 contains 16 residues. After removal of 5 bases from V and 2 bases from J, the junction contained 11 bases not matched to a gene. This CDR3 is CASSRKPLDRAYEQYF. CDR3 in DNA: TGTGCCAGCAGTCGGAAGCCCCTGGACAGGGCCTACGAGCAGTACTTC.

The V and J genes are TRBV19 and TRBJ2-5; D ambiguous. The CDR3 covers 13 residues. Deletions cut 3 bases from V and 7 bases from J, with 12 bases between. Germline lookup yields CDR1 LNHDA and CDR2 SQIVND (reference sequence). The CDR3 here is CASSMGTPGTQYF. In DNA form, the CDR3 reads TGTGCCAGTAGTATGGGCACCCCAGGGACCCAGTACTTC.